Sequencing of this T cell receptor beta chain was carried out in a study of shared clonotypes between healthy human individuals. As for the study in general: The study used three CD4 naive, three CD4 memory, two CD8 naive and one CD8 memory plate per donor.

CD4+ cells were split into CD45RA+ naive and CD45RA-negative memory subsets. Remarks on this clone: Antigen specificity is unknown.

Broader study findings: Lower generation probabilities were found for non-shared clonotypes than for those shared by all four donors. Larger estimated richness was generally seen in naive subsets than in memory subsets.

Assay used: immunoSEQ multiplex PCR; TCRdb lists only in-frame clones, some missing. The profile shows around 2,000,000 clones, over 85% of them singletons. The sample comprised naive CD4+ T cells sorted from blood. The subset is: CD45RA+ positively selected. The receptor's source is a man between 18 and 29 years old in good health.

CDR3: CASSQVPGLRNEKLFF. CDR3 bases: TGCGCCAGCAGCCAGGTACCGGGACTCAGGAATGAAAAACTGTTTTTT. V is TRBV4-3 and J is TRBJ1-4; perhaps TRBD1 as D (5 bases). Germline CDR1 is LGHNA and CDR2 is YSLEER. The CDR3 is 16 amino acids. Trimming pared 3 bases from V and 5 bases from J, leaving 16 bases between.